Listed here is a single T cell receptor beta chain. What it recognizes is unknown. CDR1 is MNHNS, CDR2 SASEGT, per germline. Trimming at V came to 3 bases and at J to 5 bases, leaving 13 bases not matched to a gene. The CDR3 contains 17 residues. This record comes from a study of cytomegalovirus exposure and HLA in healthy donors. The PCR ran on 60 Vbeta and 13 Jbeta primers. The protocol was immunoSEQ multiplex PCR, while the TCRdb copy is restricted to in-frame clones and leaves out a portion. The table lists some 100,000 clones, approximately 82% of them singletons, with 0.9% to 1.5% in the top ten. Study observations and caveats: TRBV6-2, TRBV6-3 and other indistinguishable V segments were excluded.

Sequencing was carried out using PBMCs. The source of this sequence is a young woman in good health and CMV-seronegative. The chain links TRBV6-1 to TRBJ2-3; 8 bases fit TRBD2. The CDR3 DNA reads TGTGCCAGCAGTGATCAATGGAGCGGGGGAGGAGGAGATACGCAGTATTTT. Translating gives CASSDQWSGGGGDTQYF.